This T cell receptor beta chain is drawn from a study of Ad26.COV2.S vaccination and SARS-CoV-2 variants (dated by TCRdb to about 2021). Notes on the research overall: Donors in the vaccine arm were drawn from COV1001, a multicentre, randomized, double-blind, placebo-controlled phase I-IIa trial testing Ad26.COV2.S in healthy adults. The specificity and breadth of SARS-CoV-2-reactive T cell receptors after Ad26.COV2.S vaccination were assessed by TCRbeta repertoire sequencing. A total of about 30 samples were included in the TCR-sequenced set, comprising around 20 Ad26.COV2.S vaccine recipients, 5 placebo recipients and 8 SARS-CoV-2 convalescent individuals. Investigators remained blinded to trial group allocation during experiments and outcome assessment. Participants in the trial were split at random into five groups of five each, receiving low-dose or high-dose Ad26.COV2.S once or twice, or else placebo on both occasions. Ad26.COV2.S was given intramuscularly at 5x10^10 or 1x10^11 viral particles, as a single shot or as two shots 56 days apart. Study-wide findings and limitations: The study lacked the statistical power to compare responses across vaccine doses or regimens. Non-spike TCR breadth was comparable between vaccine and placebo recipients, consistent with the vaccine containing only spike. According to the authors, total T cell responses may have been underestimated by the TCR breadth and depth analyses. Compared with placebo recipients, Ad26.COV2.S recipients showed higher spike-specific TCR breadth (P = 0.0014). After vaccination, substantial breadth of spike-specific CD8+ and CD4+ T cell responses was reported.

The V end gives up 4 bases and the J end 5 bases, leaving 6 bases in the junction not matched to a gene. The germline V gene gives CDR1 as SGHDT and CDR2 as YYEEEE. Including cysteine and phenylalanine, the CDR3 has 14 amino acids. The DNA shown is the 42-base CDR3, in frame from base 1. Details on this clone: Its binding antigen is unknown. No per-base quality is available; no much larger clone lies one base away.

The immunoSEQ Assay was used to sequence TCRbeta CDR3 regions. After extraction, genomic DNA underwent amplification by bias-controlled multiplex PCR, followed by high-throughput sequencing. The paper's processing steps were these. To quantify the absolute abundance of each unique TCRbeta CDR3 region, sequences were collapsed and filtered. T cell fraction was estimated by normalizing TCRbeta template counts to usable DNA, with usable DNA measured through amplification of reference genes found in all nucleated cells. Repertoire TCRs were annotated as SARS-CoV-2-specific when V gene, CDR3 amino acid sequence and J gene were exactly matched to a known reactive TCR set. MIRA supplied the reference SARS-CoV-2 TCR set, which was filtered for enrichment in COVID-19-positive ImmuneCODE repertoires so that public or cross-reactive TCRs were removed. Using the MIRA antigens, annotated TCRs were further analysed by specific ORF or by position within an ORF. Breadth was defined as annotated unique rearrangements over total unique productive rearrangements; depth was the summed frequency of those rearrangements. Two-sided Wilcoxon rank-sum tests were used to compare TCR breadth between groups. TCRdb's version of the immuneACCESS table is confined to in-frame rearrangements and falls short of the full clone set. An unresolved V gene accounts for under half of the shortfall where checked; the remainder is of unknown origin. That table gives V, J and clone size, and the DNA gave D and trimming. The sample table contains fewer than 500,000 clones; only one count was recorded for around 91% of them. The top ten hold roughly 3.9% of the sample.

Reading the label with the study, this specimen's treatment or condition is: roughly 18 received Ad26.COV2.S at low or high dose, single or two shots; about 5 received placebo; per-sample allocation not given. Repertoires of vaccine and placebo recipients were sequenced from samples taken on day 63 after the first injection. Cohort 1b enrolled roughly 25 adults aged 18-55 years at a single site in Boston, USA, between 29 July and 7 August 2020. Ad26.COV2.S was a replication-incompetent adenovirus type 26 vector expressing a prefusion-stabilized SARS-CoV-2 spike protein from the original Wuhan strain.

This clonotype was obtained from a person aged 18-65 years who received the Ad26.COV2.S COVID-19 vaccine or a placebo. Source: peripheral blood, taken in a trial of Ad26.COV2.S vaccine versus placebo. The rearrangement combines TRBV5-6 with TRBJ1-1; 9 bases in the junction line up with TRBD1. The nucleotide sequence is TGTGCCAGCAGCCGACAGGGGGTAAGGACTGAAGCTTTCTTT. Translation gives CASSRQGVRTEAFF.